The 9 T cell receptor beta chains below were found in one sample sequenced in a study of blood T cell repertoires in COVID-19. Profiled with immunoSEQ multiplex PCR; TCRdb holds only in-frame clones, not every one. Of 150,000 or so clones in the sample, 70% to 90% were seen once. Sample: peripheral blood. These receptors were obtained from a woman in her seventies with acute or convalescent COVID-19.

The V gene is TRBV7-2, the J gene TRBJ1-4, with a weak D call TRBD1 (5 bases). V gave up 6 bases and J gave up 4 bases, with 15 bases separating them. From germline, CDR1 is SGHTA and CDR2 FQGNSA. The CDR3 totals 15 residues. The CDR3 loop is CASSSQGHGNEKLFF. The CDR3 DNA reads TGTGCCAGCAGTTCCCAGGGTCATGGTAATGAAAAACTGTTTTTT. The whole variable domain, remainder taken from reference TRBV7-2 and TRBJ1-4, is GAGVSQSPSNKVTEKGKDVELRCDPISGHTALYWYRQSLGQGLEFLIYFQGNSAPDKSGLPSDRFSAERTGGSVSTLTIQRTQQEDSAVYLCASSSQGHGNEKLFFGSGTQLSVL.

The chain employs TRBV7-9 and TRBJ1-2; 9 nucleotides match TRBD1. Germline V gene sequence: CDR1 SEHNR, CDR2 FQNEAQ (reference sequence). The CDR3 spans 14 residues. With V trimmed by 4 bases and J by 4 bases, 4 bases remained unmatched. CDR3 in DNA: TGTGCCAGCAGCTCCGGGACAGGGCTCTATGGCTACACCTTC. Residues: CASSSGTGLYGYTF.

V usage is TRBV5-1 and J usage is TRBJ2-5; TRBD1 matches 8 bases. V shed 4 bases, J shed 2 bases, and the junction held 10 bases outside the gene matches. The CDR3 sequence is 16 residues long. Germline V CDR1 and CDR2: SGHRS, YFSETQ. The chain's CDR3 is CASSIGQGGGQETQYF. For the CDR3, the DNA is TGCGCCAGCAGCATAGGACAGGGTGGAGGGCAAGAGACCCAGTACTTC.

This clone was recorded a few times. In nucleotides, the CDR3 is TGTGCCAGCATGGGACAGGGAGAACAGCCCCAGCATTTT. Amino acids: CASMGQGEQPQHF. The rearrangement uses TRBV2 and TRBJ1-5; 9 positions agree with TRBD1. Per the germline V gene, CDR1 is SNHLY and CDR2 is FYNNEI. V was clipped by 7 bases and J by 7 bases; unmatched bases: 5. The CDR3 spans 13 residues.

V and J are TRBV5-4 and TRBJ1-2, with 7 bases matching TRBD1. J was trimmed by 4 bases and V by 4 bases; bases with no gene match: 7. Germline-derived CDR1 and CDR2 are SGHNT and YYREEE (reference sequence). There are 14 residues in the CDR3. The CDR3 is CASSLGQTFYGYTF. The CDR3 DNA follows: TGTGCCAGCAGCCTGGGACAGACCTTCTATGGCTACACCTTC.

The chain recombines TRBV9 with TRBJ2-5; TRBD2 agrees at 8 bases. There are 14 residues in the CDR3. Germline V gene lookup returns CDR1 SGDLS and CDR2 YYNGEE. Trimming cost V 5 bases and J 5 bases; bases outside gene matches: 8. CDR3 protein: CASSPSGGRETQYF. In DNA, the CDR3 is TGTGCCAGCAGTCCGAGCGGGGGAAGGGAGACCCAGTACTTC.

V gene TRBV6-2 or TRBV6-3 combines with J gene TRBJ1-4; D unresolved. Trimming removed 0 bases from V and 1 base from J, with 6 bases in between. Germline values: CDR1 MNHEY, CDR2 SVGEGT. The CDR3 is made up of 15 amino acids. The CDR3: CASSYSALTNEKLFF. CDR3 in DNA: TGTGCCAGCAGTTACTCGGCATTAACTAATGAAAAACTGTTTTTT.

The chain carries TRBV7-8 and TRBJ2-2, with a possible D match to TRBD1 (6 bases). Trimming shortened V by 5 bases and J by 0 bases, and 16 bases separated the two germline ends. CDR1 is SGHVS and CDR2 is FQNEAQ in the germline V gene. The CDR3 is made up of 17 amino acids. The chain's CDR3 is CASSPRTDFPNTGELFF. The CDR3 region has the DNA TGTGCCAGCAGCCCTAGGACAGACTTTCCGAACACCGGGGAGCTGTTTTTT.

The rearrangement links TRBV6-1 to TRBJ1-6; no firm D call. Germline V gives CDR1 MNHNS, CDR2 SASEGT. V lost 3 bases and J 3 bases, leaving 18 bases between the germline ends. CDR3 length: 18 amino acids. This CDR3 reads CASSDKSKGRVYNSPLHF. CDR3 in DNA: TGTGCCAGCAGTGACAAATCAAAAGGGAGAGTCTATAATTCACCCCTCCACTTT.